These T cell receptor beta chains were read from a single sample in a study of T cells in Graves' hyperthyroidism and ophthalmopathy. MiXCR, run by TCRdb on the multiplex PCR reads, gives a single entry per CDR3 protein. The sample holds about 600,000 distinct CDR3 sequences, more than 15% seen once. Sequencing input: blood. Source of these receptors: a woman aged 40 to 50 with Graves' ophthalmopathy. The CDR3 runs from the conserved cysteine through the conserved F or W. The D gene is left open where the match is weak. Only part of the rows carry a size: once, few, many, or a class if the clone is expanded.

TRBV2	many	TRBJ2-7	TRBD1	TGTGCCAGCAAACCGGGACAGGTAACCTACGAGCAGTACTTC	CASKPGQVTYEQYF
TRBV11-2	many	TRBJ1-5	-	TGTGCCAGCAGCTTCTTCGACGGTCAGCCCCAGCATTTT	CASSFFDGQPQHF
TRBV10-3	-	TRBJ1-2	-	TGTGCCATCAGTGAGTCATTGGGAGGCTACACCTTC	CAISESLGGYTF
TRBV2	many	TRBJ1-6	-	TGTGCCAGCAGTGAACAGTGGAATTCACCCCTCCACTTT	CASSEQWNSPLHF
TRBV5-1	-	TRBJ2-5	-	TGCGCCAGCAGCTTGTCACATAAGAGGGAGACCCAGTACTTC	CASSLSHKRETQYF
TRBV14	few	TRBJ2-3	-	TGTGCCAGCAGCCAAGATCTCGGAGCCACAGATACGCAGTATTTT	CASSQDLGATDTQYF
TRBV10-3	many	TRBJ1-5	-	TGTGCCATCAGTCCCGACGGTAGCAATCAGCCCCAGCATTTT	CAISPDGSNQPQHF
TRBV12-3/TRBV12-4	many	TRBJ1-2	-	TGTGCCAGCACTCGAGACGATTTCCTTTACACCTTC	CASTRDDFLYTF
TRBV3-1	many	TRBJ1-4	TRBD1	TGTGCCAGCAGCCAAGTTGGCAGGGGGGGATCTAATGAAAAACTGTTTTTT	CASSQVGRGGSNEKLFF
TRBV25-1	-	TRBJ1-6	-	TGTGCCAGCAGTGACGCAGGGGTTTCACCCCTCCACTTT	CASSDAGVSPLHF
TRBV28	many	TRBJ2-1	-	TGTGCCAGCAGTGCATATGGATCCAATGAGCAGTTCTTC	CASSAYGSNEQFF
TRBV30	many	TRBJ1-4	-	TGTGCCTGGAGTGGGGGGCCCAATGAAAAACTGTTTTTT	CAWSGGPNEKLFF
TRBV11-2	-	TRBJ2-2	TRBD2	TGTGCCAGCAGCTTAAGTGGACTAGCGGGAGATGGGACCGGGGAGCTGTTTTTT	CASSLSGLAGDGTGELFF
TRBV27	-	TRBJ2-1	TRBD2	TGTGCCAGCAGTTTACCAGCGGGAGATGAGCAGTTCTTC	CASSLPAGDEQFF
TRBV2	few	TRBJ1-3	-	TGTGCCAGCAGGGCAGGAGGGAGTCTATTCAGCTCTGGAAACACCATATATTTT	CASRAGGSLFSSGNTIYF
TRBV3-1	many	TRBJ1-4	-	TGTGCCAGCAGCCAAGAATTTCTGGGGCCTAATGAAAAACTGTTTTTT	CASSQEFLGPNEKLFF
TRBV12-3/TRBV12-4	-	TRBJ2-3	-	TGTGCCAGCAGTTTTTTAGGGGATTGGGGGCCTACTAGCACAGATACGCAGTATTTT	CASSFLGDWGPTSTDTQYF
TRBV20-1	many	TRBJ2-1	TRBD1	TGCAGTGCTAGAGATCCGGGGACAGGGACCTACAATGAGCAGTTCTTC	CSARDPGTGTYNEQFF
TRBV3-1	many	TRBJ2-7	-	TGTGCCAGCAGCCAAGCCCCTGGCGGACAGTCCTGGAAAGGCTACGAGCAGTACTTC	CASSQAPGGQSWKGYEQYF
TRBV7-2	-	TRBJ1-4	TRBD1	TGTGCCAGCAGCTTAGTTCCAGGGGGGAATGAAAAACTGTTTTTT	CASSLVPGGNEKLFF
TRBV12-3/TRBV12-4	many	TRBJ1-5	-	TGTGCCAGCAGCTTGGGGGCAGGTAATCAGCCCCAGCATTTT	CASSLGAGNQPQHF
TRBV27	many	TRBJ1-2	TRBD1	TGTGCCAGCAGTTACGACAGGGGGAACTATGGCTACACCTTC	CASSYDRGNYGYTF
TRBV3-1	many	TRBJ1-1	TRBD1	TGTGCCAGCAGCCAAGCCCGGACAGGGGACCGGAGCACTGAAGCTTTCTTT	CASSQARTGDRSTEAFF
TRBV11-2	many	TRBJ2-7	TRBD2	TGTGCCAGCAGCTTGAGCGGGACTAAACCGACTTACTACGAGCAGTACTTC	CASSLSGTKPTYYEQYF
TRBV2	many	TRBJ2-1	-	TGTGCCAGCACCTCAGACAATGAGCAGTTCTTC	CASTSDNEQFF
TRBV7-2	few	TRBJ1-4	-	TGTGCCAGCAGCTTGAATGTGGTTGCAACTAATGAAAAACTGTTTTTT	CASSLNVVATNEKLFF
TRBV18	many	TRBJ1-1	-	TGTGCCAGCTCACCTGGCCTGACAGTTGGCAACACTGAAGCTTTCTTT	CASSPGLTVGNTEAFF
TRBV20-1	once	TRBJ1-1	-	TGCAGTGCTGTATTACCAGAGAACACTGAAGCTTTCTTT	CSAVLPENTEAFF
TRBV12-3/TRBV12-4	few	TRBJ2-1	-	TGTGCCAGCAGTTTTGAGAGAAATGAGCAGTTCTTC	CASSFERNEQFF
TRBV28	many	TRBJ1-1	TRBD1	TGTGCCAGCAGTCTTAGGGGACAGTCCGAAGCTTTCTTT	CASSLRGQSEAFF
TRBV9	few	TRBJ2-5	TRBD1	TGTGCCAGCAGCGCGTCCCGGACAGGGCGAGAGACCCAGTACTTC	CASSASRTGRETQYF
TRBV9	-	TRBJ2-7	TRBD2	TGTGCCAGCGCGCCGAGGACTAGCGGATACTACGAGCAGTACTTC	CASAPRTSGYYEQYF
TRBV19	-	TRBJ2-6	-	TGTGCCAGTAGCGCCACAGGGATATCCGGGGCCAACGTCCTGACTTTC	CASSATGISGANVLTF
TRBV20-1	many	TRBJ2-3	TRBD2	TGCAGTGCTAGAGCGCTCGGGACTAGATTGGATACGCAGTATTTT	CSARALGTRLDTQYF
TRBV20-1	many	TRBJ1-5	-	TGCAGTGCTAGTAGCGCAGGTGGGATTTCGCCCCAGCATTTT	CSASSAGGISPQHF
TRBV11-2	-	TRBJ2-5	TRBD1	TGTGCCAGCAGGGGATCCGGGACAGGGGATGAGACCCAGTACTTC	CASRGSGTGDETQYF
TRBV2	many	TRBJ2-3	TRBD1	TGTGCCAGCAGCCGACAGGGGGCCACAGATACGCAGTATTTT	CASSRQGATDTQYF
TRBV11-2	many	TRBJ2-3	-	TGTGCCAGCAGCTCCCTCGGACTACTCACAGATACGCAGTATTTT	CASSSLGLLTDTQYF
TRBV3-1	many	TRBJ2-5	-	TGTGCCAGCAGCCTTCCGACGGGAGAGACCCAGTACTTC	CASSLPTGETQYF
TRBV6-1	few	TRBJ1-6	TRBD1	TGTGCCAGCAGTCATTTAGTCCCACCGGGACAGGGGGCGCGTTCACCCCTCCACTTT	CASSHLVPPGQGARSPLHF
TRBV6-6	-	TRBJ1-2	-	TGTGCCAGCAGTTACTCGATCCGGGGCCGGCCCCTCGGAGGCTACACCTTC	CASSYSIRGRPLGGYTF
TRBV6-1	many	TRBJ2-1	TRBD2	TGTGCCAGCAGTGAAGTACTAGCGGGGGGAAATGAGCAGTTCTTC	CASSEVLAGGNEQFF
TRBV28	-	TRBJ1-5	-	TGTGCCAGCAGCCGTCCCGACAGTGGTAGAGGTCAGCCCCAGCATTTT	CASSRPDSGRGQPQHF
TRBV11-2	many	TRBJ1-1	-	TGTGCCAGCAGCCTCCTATGGGTTGGGACTGAAGCTTTCTTT	CASSLLWVGTEAFF
TRBV29-1	-	TRBJ2-7	-	TGCAGCGTTGCAAAACAAAGGCAGGCCTACGAGCAGTACTTC	CSVAKQRQAYEQYF
TRBV12-5	many	TRBJ2-5	TRBD2	TGTGCTAGTGGTTGGGGGACTATCCAAGAGACCCAGTACTTC	CASGWGTIQETQYF
TRBV5-5	few	TRBJ2-1	TRBD2	TGTGCCAGCAGCTTGACTAGCGGGAAGTACAATGAGCAGTTCTTC	CASSLTSGKYNEQFF
TRBV6-5	few	TRBJ1-4	-	TGTGCCAGCAGTTACTCCGGCAGGGAGAGTGAAAAACTGTTTTTT	CASSYSGRESEKLFF
TRBV27	-	TRBJ1-6	-	TGTGCCAGCAGTTTATCAGGGGCGGATTCACCCCTCCACTTT	CASSLSGADSPLHF
TRBV6-1	-	TRBJ2-2	-	TGTGCCAGCAGTGAATGGGGGAGGACCGGGGAGCTGTTTTTT	CASSEWGRTGELFF
TRBV2	many	TRBJ2-4	TRBD1	TGTGCCAGCACAAGGACAGGGACTCTAGCCAAAAACATTCAGTACTTC	CASTRTGTLAKNIQYF
TRBV10-3	-	TRBJ2-5	TRBD2	TGTGCCATCAAAGAGCGGGAGGCCCAAGAGACCCAGTACTTC	CAIKEREAQETQYF
TRBV6-1	many	TRBJ2-1	-	TGTGCCAGTACTAGTGTGGCAGGGTATTCCTACAATGAGCAGTTCTTC	CASTSVAGYSYNEQFF